Below, one T cell receptor (beta chain) is given with its context. The data originate from a study of OX40 agonist ivuxolimab in advanced cancers. Sequenced by immunoSEQ multiplex PCR; TCRdb stores in-frame clones only, minus some. The sample consists of some 66,000 clones, over 60% of them appearing once. Trimming removed 2 bases from V and 3 bases from J, with 7 bases in between. The CDR3 sequence is 13 residues long. CDR1 and CDR2 (germline): SGHRS, YFSETQ. The TCR originated in an adult with an advanced solid tumor such as melanoma, head and neck, liver or kidney cancer. The genes are TRBV5-1 and TRBJ2-3; D gene ambiguous. The source was CD4+ or CD8+ T cells sorted from blood, collected in a trial of the OX40 agonist ivuxolimab. The chain's CDR3 is CASSLMGTDTQYF. The CDR3 DNA is TGCGCCAGCAGCTTAATGGGGACAGATACGCAGTATTTT.